This T cell receptor (beta chain) was identified in a study of blood T cell repertoires in COVID-19. The CDR3 is 14 residues long. V lost 4 bases and J lost 2; bases outside the gene matches: 2. Germline V lookup: CDR1 MNHEY, CDR2 SMNVEV (reference sequence). Per the study methods: Amplification of reference gene primers provided the estimated nucleated cell counts. Sequencing was performed with immunoSEQ multiplex PCR; in TCRdb, only in-frame clones are kept and a portion is missing. Clonal size and the V and J genes are those of that table, whereas D and trimming came from the DNA. The table has 190,000 or so clones, approximately 85% seen once; the top ten hold around 8.6%. Donors in Cohort 3 counted as recovered after two negative PCRs, clearance, or symptom resolution.

The sample taken for sequencing was PBMCs or T cells enriched from blood (not recorded which). The chain combines TRBV27 with TRBJ2-7, with 10 bases matching TRBD2. This sequence was found in a woman in her thirties who had recovered from COVID-19. CDR3 coding DNA: TGTGCCAGCAGTTCACTAGCGGGGACCTACGAGCAGTACTTC. Protein sequence: CASSSLAGTYEQYF.